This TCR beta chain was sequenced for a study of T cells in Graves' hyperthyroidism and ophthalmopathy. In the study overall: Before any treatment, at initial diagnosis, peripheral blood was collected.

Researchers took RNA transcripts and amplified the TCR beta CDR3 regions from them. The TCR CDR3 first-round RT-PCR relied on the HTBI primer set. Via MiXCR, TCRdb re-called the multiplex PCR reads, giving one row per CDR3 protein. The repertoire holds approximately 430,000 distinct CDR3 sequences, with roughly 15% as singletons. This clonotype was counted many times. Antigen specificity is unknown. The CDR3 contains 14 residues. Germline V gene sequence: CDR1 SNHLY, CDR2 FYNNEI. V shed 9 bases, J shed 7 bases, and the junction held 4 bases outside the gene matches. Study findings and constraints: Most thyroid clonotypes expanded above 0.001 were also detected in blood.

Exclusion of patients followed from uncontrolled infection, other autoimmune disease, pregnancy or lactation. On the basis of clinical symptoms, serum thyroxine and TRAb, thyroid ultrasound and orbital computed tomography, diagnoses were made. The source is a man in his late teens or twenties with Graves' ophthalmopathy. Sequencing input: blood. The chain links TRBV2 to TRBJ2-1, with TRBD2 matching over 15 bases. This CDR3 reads CARAGLAGGNEQFF. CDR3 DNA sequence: TGTGCCAGGGCGGGACTAGCGGGGGGTAATGAGCAGTTCTTC.